This T cell receptor (beta chain) was observed in a study of cytomegalovirus exposure and HLA in healthy donors. Study information: Membership in the Caucasian-associated ancestry cluster was found for about four fifths of fewer than 450 genotyped donors.

PCR used 60 Vbeta primers and 13 Jbeta primers. Sequencing was performed with immunoSEQ multiplex PCR; in TCRdb, only in-frame clones are kept and a portion is missing. The sample features about 200,000 clones, with roughly 0.74% in its top ten. Per germline, CDR1 MGHDK and CDR2 SYGVNS. Between the trimmed V and J ends, which lost 9 bases and 12 bases, there was a span of 23 bases. This CDR3 comprises 13 residues. The chain joins TRBV25-1 to TRBJ1-1, with D tentatively TRBD1 (6 bases). The sample was PBMCs. The clonotype comes from a boy aged 5-17 years in good health and CMV-seronegative. The CDR3 region has the DNA TGTGCCAGTCGGCTGGGGGCAGGCGAGGGATCTTTCTTT. It specifies CASRLGAGEGSFF.